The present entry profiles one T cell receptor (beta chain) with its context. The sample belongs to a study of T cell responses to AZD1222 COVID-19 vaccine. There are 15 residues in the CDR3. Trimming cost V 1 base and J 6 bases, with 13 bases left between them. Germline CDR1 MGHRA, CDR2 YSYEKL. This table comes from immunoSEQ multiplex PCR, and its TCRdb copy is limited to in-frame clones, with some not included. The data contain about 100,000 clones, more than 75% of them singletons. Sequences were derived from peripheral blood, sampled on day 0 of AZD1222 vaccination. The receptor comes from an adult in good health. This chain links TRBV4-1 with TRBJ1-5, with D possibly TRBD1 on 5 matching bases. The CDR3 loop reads CASSQGPGRGQPQHF. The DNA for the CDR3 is TGCGCCAGCAGCCAAGGACCGGGGCGGGGTCAGCCCCAGCATTTT.